This paragraph reports one T cell receptor (beta chain). Profiling relied on immunoSEQ multiplex PCR, and the TCRdb table lists in-frame clones only, not all of them. Of about 800,000 clones listed, around 96% are singletons. The data were taken from a study of shared clonotypes between healthy human individuals. The naive CD8 population came from CD45RO-negative cells selected for CCR7, without terminally differentiated effector memory CD45RA+ cells. The sequence was collected from a man under 40 in good health. The sample consisted of naive CD8+ T cells sorted from blood.

CDR3 nucleotides: TGTGCCAGCAGTTTATTGGGAAGAGATCAGCCCCAGCATTTT. Its translation is CASSLLGRDQPQHF. The chain uses TRBV27 and TRBJ1-5; D is undetermined. Germline CDR1 reads MNHEY; CDR2 reads SMNVEV (reference sequence). V lost 1 base to trimming and J lost 5 bases, with 9 bases between them. The CDR3 length is 14 residues.